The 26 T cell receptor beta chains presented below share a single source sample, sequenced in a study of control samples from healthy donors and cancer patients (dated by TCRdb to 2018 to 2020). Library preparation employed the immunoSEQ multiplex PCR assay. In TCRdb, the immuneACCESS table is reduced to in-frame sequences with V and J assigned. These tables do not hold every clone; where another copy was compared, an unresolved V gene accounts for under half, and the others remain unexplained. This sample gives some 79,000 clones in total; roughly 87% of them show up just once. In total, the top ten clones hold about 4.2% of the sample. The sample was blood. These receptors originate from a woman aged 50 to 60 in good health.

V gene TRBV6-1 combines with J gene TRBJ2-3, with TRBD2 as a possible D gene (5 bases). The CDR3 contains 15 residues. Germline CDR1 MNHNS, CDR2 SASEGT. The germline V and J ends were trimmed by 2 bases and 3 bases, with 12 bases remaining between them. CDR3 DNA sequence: TGTGCCAGCAGTGAATCTTGGACTCCTACAGATACGCAGTATTTT. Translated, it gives CASSESWTPTDTQYF.

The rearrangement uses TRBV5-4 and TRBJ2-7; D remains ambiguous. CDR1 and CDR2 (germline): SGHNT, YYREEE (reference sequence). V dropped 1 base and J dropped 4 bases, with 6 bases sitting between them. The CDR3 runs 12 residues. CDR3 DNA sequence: TGTGCCAGCAGCTTGCCCGGGTACGAGCAGTACTTC. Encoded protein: CASSLPGYEQYF.

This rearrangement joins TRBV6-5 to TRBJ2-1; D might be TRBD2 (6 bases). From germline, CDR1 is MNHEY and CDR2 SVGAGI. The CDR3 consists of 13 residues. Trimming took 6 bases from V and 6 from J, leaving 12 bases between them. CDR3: CASRPGTFNEQFF. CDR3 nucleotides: TGTGCCAGCAGACCCGGGACTTTCAATGAGCAGTTCTTC.

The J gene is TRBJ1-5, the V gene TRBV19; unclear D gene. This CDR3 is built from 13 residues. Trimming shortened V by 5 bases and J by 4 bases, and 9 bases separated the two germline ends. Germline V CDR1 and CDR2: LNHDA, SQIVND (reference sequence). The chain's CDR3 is CASSSQVNQPQHF. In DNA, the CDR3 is TGTGCCAGTAGTTCCCAGGTAAATCAGCCCCAGCATTTT.

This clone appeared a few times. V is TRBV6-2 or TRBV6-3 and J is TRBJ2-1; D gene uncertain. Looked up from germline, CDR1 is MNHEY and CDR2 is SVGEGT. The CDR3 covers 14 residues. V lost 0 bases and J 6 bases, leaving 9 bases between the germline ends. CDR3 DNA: TGTGCCAGCAGTTACTCGGGCGACCCCAATGAGCAGTTCTTC. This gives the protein CASSYSGDPNEQFF.

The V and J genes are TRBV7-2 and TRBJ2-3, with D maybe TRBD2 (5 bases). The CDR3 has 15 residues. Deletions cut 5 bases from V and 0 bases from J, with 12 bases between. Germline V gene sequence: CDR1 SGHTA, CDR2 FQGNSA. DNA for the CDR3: TGTGCCAGCAGCCCCGACTACACTAGCACAGATACGCAGTATTTT. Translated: CASSPDYTSTDTQYF.

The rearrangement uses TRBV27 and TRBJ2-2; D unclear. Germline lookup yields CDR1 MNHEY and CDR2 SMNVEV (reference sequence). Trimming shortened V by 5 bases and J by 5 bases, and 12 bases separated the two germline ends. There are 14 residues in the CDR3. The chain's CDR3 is CASSPRLRTGELFF. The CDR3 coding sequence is TGTGCCAGCAGTCCCCGACTTAGGACCGGGGAGCTGTTTTTT.

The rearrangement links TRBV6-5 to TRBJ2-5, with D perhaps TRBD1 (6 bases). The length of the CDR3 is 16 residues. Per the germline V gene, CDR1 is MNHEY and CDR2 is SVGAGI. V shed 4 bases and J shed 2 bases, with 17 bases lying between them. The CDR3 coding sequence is TGTGCCAGCAGTTTTTCTCCGGGACATTATCAAGAGACCCAGTACTTC. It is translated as CASSFSPGHYQETQYF.

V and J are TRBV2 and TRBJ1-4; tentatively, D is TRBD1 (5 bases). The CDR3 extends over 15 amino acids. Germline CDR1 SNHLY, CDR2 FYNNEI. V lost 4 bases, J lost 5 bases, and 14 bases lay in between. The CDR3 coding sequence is TGTGCCAGCAGTGTGGGGGGGGGATCGAATGAAAAACTGTTTTTT. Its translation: CASSVGGGSNEKLFF.

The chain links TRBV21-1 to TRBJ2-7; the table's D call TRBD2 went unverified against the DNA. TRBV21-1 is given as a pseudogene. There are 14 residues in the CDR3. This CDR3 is CASTHRSISYEQYF. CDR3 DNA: TGTGCCAGCACCCACCGGTCGATTTCCTACGAGCAGTACTTC.

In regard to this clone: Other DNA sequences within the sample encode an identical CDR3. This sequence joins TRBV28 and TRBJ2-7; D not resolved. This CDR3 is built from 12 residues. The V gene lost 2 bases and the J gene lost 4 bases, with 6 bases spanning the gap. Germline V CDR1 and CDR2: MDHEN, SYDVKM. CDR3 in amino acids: CASSLVLYEQYF. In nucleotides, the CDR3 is TGTGCCAGCAGTTTAGTGTTATACGAGCAGTACTTC.

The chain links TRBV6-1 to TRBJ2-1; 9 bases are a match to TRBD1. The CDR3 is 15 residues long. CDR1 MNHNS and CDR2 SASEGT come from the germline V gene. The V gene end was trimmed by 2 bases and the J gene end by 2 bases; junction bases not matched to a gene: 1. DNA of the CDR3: TGTGCCAGCAGTGAAACAGGGGGCACCTACAATGAGCAGTTCTTC. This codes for CASSETGGTYNEQFF.

CDR3 region: CASSQMGFLGGGYTF. CDR3 nucleotides: TGTGCCAGCAGCCAAATGGGATTCCTTGGGGGTGGCTACACCTTC. The V and J genes are TRBV4-2 and TRBJ1-2, with TRBD1 as a possible D gene (5 bases). Germline V CDR1 and CDR2: LGHNA, YNFKEQ. The CDR3 extends over 15 amino acids. With 2 bases removed from V and 7 bases from J, the gap between germline ends came to 17 bases.

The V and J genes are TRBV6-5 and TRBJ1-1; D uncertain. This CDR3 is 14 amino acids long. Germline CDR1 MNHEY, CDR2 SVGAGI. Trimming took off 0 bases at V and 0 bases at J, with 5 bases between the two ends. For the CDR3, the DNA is TGTGCCAGCAGTTACTCCCGACTGAACACTGAAGCTTTCTTT. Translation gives CASSYSRLNTEAFF.

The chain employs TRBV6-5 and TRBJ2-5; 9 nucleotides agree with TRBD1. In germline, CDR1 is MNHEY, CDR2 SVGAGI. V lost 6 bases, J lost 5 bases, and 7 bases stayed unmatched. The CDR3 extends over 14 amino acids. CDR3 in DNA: TGTGCCAGCAGGCTCCGGGACAGGGACGAGACCCAGTACTTC. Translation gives CASRLRDRDETQYF.

In DNA, the CDR3 is TGTGCCATCAGTGAGTCGCCCACAGCGGGAGGAGGAAATGAGCAGTTCTTC. Translation: CAISESPTAGGGNEQFF. This chain joins TRBV10-3 and TRBJ2-1; TRBD2 agrees at 9 bases. Germline-derived CDR1 and CDR2 are ENHRY and SYGVKD. The ends lost 0 bases at V and 7 bases at J; junction bases unmatched: 10. The CDR3 spans 17 residues.

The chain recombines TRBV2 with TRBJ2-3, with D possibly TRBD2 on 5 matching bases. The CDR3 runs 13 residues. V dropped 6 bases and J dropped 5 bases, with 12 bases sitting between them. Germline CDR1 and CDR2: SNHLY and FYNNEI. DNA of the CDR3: TGTGCCAGCAGAGCGCCCGGGGTAGATACGCAGTATTTT. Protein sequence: CASRAPGVDTQYF.

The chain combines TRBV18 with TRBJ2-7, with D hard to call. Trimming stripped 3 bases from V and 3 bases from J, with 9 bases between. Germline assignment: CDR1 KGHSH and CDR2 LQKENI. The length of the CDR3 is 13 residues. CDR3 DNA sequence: TGTGCCAGCTCACCTCCCAGTCTCTACGAGCAGTACTTC. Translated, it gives CASSPPSLYEQYF.

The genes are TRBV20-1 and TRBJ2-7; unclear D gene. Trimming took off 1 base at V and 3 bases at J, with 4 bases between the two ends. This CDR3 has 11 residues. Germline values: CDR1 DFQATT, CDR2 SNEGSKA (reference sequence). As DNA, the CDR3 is TGCAGTGCTAGAGCGGTCTACGAGCAGTACTTC. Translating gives CSARAVYEQYF.

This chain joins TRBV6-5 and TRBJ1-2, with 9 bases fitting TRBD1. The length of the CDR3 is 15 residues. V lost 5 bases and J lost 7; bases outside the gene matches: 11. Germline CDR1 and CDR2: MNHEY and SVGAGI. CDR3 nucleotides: TGTGCCAGCAGTCGAACATTACAGGGGGCGGGTGGCTACACCTTC. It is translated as CASSRTLQGAGGYTF.

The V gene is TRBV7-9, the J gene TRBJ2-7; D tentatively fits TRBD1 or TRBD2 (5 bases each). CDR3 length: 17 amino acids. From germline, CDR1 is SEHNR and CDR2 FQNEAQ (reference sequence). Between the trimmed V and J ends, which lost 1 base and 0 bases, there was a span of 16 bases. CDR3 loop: CASSLGVGDPSSYEQYF. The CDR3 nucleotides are TGTGCCAGCAGCTTAGGGGTCGGGGACCCAAGCTCCTACGAGCAGTACTTC.

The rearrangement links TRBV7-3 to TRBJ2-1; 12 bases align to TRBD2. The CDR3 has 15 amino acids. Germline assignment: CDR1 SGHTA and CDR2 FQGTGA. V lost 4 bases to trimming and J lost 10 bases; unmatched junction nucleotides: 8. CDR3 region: CASSSTGLAGREQFF. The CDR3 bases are TGTGCCAGCAGCTCTACGGGACTAGCGGGCCGGGAGCAGTTCTTC.

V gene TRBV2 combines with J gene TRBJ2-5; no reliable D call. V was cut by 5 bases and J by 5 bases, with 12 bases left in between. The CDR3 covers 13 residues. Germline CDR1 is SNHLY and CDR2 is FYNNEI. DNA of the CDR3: TGTGCCAGCAGTCTCGAGGATGGGGAGACCCAGTACTTC. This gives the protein CASSLEDGETQYF.

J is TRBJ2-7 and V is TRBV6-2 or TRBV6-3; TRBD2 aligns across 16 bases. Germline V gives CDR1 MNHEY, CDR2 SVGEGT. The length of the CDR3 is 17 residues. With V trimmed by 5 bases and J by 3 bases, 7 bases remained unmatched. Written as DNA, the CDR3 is TGTGCCAGCAGTCCCGGGACTAGCGGGAGGGCAAGCTACGAGCAGTACTTC. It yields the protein CASSPGTSGRASYEQYF.

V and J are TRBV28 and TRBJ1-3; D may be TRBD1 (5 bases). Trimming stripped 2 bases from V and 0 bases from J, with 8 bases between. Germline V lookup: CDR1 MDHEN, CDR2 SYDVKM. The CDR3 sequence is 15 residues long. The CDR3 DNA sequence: TGTGCCAGCAGTTTAGTGGGGGGCTCTGGAAACACCATATATTTT. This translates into CASSLVGGSGNTIYF. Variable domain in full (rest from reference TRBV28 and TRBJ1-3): DVKVTQSSRYLVKRTGEKVFLECVQDMDHENMFWYRQDPGLGLRLIYFSYDVKMKEKGDIPEGYSVSREKKERFSLILESASTNQTSMYLCASSLVGGSGNTIYFGEGSWLTVV.

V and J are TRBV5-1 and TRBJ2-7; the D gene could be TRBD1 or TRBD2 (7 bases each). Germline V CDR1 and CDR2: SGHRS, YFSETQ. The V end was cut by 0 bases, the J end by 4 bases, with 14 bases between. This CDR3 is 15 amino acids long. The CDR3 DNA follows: TGCGCCAGCAGCTTGGGACAGGGAGGGGGTTACGAGCAGTACTTC. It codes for CASSLGQGGGYEQYF.